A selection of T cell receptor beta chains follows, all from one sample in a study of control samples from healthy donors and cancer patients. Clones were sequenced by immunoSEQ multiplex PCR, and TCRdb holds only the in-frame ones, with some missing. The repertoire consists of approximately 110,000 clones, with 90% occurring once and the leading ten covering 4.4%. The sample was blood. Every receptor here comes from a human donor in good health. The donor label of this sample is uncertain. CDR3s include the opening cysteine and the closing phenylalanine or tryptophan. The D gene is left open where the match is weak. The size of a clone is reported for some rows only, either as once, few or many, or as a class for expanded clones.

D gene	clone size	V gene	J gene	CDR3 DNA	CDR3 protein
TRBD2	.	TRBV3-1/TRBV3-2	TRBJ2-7	TGTGCCAGCAGCCAAGTTCCCCCCTGGGAAGCGGGGATTGACGAGCAGTACTTC	CASSQVPPWEAGIDEQYF
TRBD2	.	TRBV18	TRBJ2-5	TGTGCCAGCTCACCACGGGTAGATCTAGCGGGGAACAGACAAGAGACCCAGTACTTC	CASSPRVDLAGNRQETQYF
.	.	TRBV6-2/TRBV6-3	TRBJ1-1	TGTGCCAGCAGTTACAGGGCCCCATTTATGAACACTGAAGCTTTCTTT	CASSYRAPFMNTEAFF
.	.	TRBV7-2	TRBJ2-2	TGTGCCAGCAGCCTGGGACCCCAGAACACCGGGGAGCTGTTTTTT	CASSLGPQNTGELFF
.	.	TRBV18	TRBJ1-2	TGTGCCAGCTCACCGGGGACGGGCCCGGAATTC	CASSPGTGPEF
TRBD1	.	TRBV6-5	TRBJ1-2	TGTGCCAGCACCGATCGTACAGGGGGTGGTTATGGCTACACCTTC	CASTDRTGGGYGYTF
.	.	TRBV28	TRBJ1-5	TGTGCCAGCATCGATTGGAAGGGTAGGGATCAGCCCCAGCATTTT	CASIDWKGRDQPQHF
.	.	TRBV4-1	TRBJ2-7	TGCGCCAGCAGCCAACAGGGAGCCGAGCAGTACTTC	CASSQQGAEQYF
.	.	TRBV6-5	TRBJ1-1	TGTGCCAGCAGTACCTACTTACAGCACACTGAAGCTTTCTTT	CASSTYLQHTEAFF
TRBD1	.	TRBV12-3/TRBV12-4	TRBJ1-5	TGTGCCACTACCAGGGGGCGAAATCAGCCCCAGCATTTT	CATTRGRNQPQHF
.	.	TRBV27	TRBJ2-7	TGTGCCAGCAGTTTAAAAGGCCCCTACGAGCAGTACTTC	CASSLKGPYEQYF
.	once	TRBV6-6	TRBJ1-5	TGTGCCAGCAGTCCCTGGGACGTGAATCAGCCCCAGCATTTT	CASSPWDVNQPQHF
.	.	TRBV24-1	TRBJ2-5	TGTGCCACCAGTGACCCCACGGGGGAGGACCTTGGGACCCAGTACTTC	CATSDPTGEDLGTQYF
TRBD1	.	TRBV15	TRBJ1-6	TGTGCCACCAGCGGAGGGACAGGAAAAAATTCACCCCTCCACTTT	CATSGGTGKNSPLHF
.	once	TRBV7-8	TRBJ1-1	TGTGCCAGCAGCTTAATCCAGTCGAACACTGAAGCTTTCTTT	CASSLIQSNTEAFF
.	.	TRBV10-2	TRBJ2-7	TGCGCCAGCAGTTCAGACAGCTACGAGCAGTACTTC	CASSSDSYEQYF
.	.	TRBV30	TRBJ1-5	TGTGCCTGGAGCACAGCTTCCAATCAGCCCCAGCATTTT	CAWSTASNQPQHF
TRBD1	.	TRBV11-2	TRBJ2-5	TGTGCCAGCAATAGTAGGGACAGTGGGGGAGAGACCCAGTACTTC	CASNSRDSGGETQYF
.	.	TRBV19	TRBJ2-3	TGTGCCAGTAGTCTCGGTGGAGGCACAGATACGCAGTATTTT	CASSLGGGTDTQYF
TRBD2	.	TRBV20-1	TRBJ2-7	TGCAGTGCTAGTCATAGCGGGGGGGGATACGAGCAGTACTTC	CSASHSGGGYEQYF
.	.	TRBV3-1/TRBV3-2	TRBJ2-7	TGTGCCAGCAGTCGGAACAGGGACGAGCAGTACTTC	CASSRNRDEQYF
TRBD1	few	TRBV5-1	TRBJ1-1	TGCGCCAGCAGCAGTACCGGGACAGGGAGTGAAGCTTTCTTT	CASSSTGTGSEAFF
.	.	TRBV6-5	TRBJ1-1	TGTGCCAGCAGTTACTCTTCGGCCAGGAGGGGCACTGAAGCTTTCTTT	CASSYSSARRGTEAFF
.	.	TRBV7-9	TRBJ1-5	TGTGCCAGCAGCTTTTTGCAGGATCAGCCCCAGCATTTT	CASSFLQDQPQHF
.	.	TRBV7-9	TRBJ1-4	TGTGCCAGCAGCTTATTGCAGGGGGAAAAACTGTTTTTT	CASSLLQGEKLFF
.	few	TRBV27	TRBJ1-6	TGTGCCAGCAGTTTCGTGGGTTCACCCCTCCACTTT	CASSFVGSPLHF
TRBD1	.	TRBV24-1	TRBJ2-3	TGTGCCACCAGGGGTAGGAGACAGGGTAACACAGATACGCAGTATTTT	CATRGRRQGNTDTQYF
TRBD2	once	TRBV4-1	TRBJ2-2	TGCGCCAGCAGCCAAGAGACTAGCGGGGGGGCTTACGACACCGGGGAGCTGTTTTTT	CASSQETSGGAYDTGELFF
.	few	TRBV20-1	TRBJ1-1	TGCAGTGCTAGCTATGACACTGAAGCTTTCTTT	CSASYDTEAFF
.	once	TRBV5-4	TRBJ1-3	TGTGCCAGCAGCTTGGTGGGGGATGGAAACACCATATATTTT	CASSLVGDGNTIYF
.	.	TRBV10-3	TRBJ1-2	TGTGCCATCAGTGACGGGGTAGGCCGCCCCCGTGGGGGCTACACCTTC	CAISDGVGRPRGGYTF
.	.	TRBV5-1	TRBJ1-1	TGCGCCAGCAGACTGGACACGAACACTGAAGCTTTCTTT	CASRLDTNTEAFF
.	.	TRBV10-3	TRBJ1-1	TGTGCCATCAGTGAGTCAGCAGGATCAATAGAAGCTTTCTTT	CAISESAGSIEAFF
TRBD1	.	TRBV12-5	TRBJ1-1	TGTGCTAGTGGTTTAACCGGGACAGGGATGGCTGAAGCTTTCTTT	CASGLTGTGMAEAFF
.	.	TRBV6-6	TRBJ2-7	TGTGCCAGCAGTTACAGGGGAGAATCCTACGAGCAGTACTTC	CASSYRGESYEQYF
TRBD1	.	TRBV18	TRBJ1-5	TGTGCCAGCTCTCCGGGACAGGGGGCGTTTCAGCCCCAGCATTTT	CASSPGQGAFQPQHF
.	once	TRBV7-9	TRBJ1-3	TGTGCCAGCAGCTCAGGGACCTCTGGAAACACCATATATTTT	CASSSGTSGNTIYF
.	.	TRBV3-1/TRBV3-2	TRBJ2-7	TGTGCCAGCAGCCACTCCAGGTCGACCTACGAGCAGTACTTC	CASSHSRSTYEQYF
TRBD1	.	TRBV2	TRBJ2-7	TGTGCCAGCAGGGGGACAGGGTCGAGGGAGCAGTACTTC	CASRGTGSREQYF
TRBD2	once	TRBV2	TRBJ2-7	TGTGCCAGCCGGCCGTCAAGCGGGGGTCACGACGAGCAGTACTTC	CASRPSSGGHDEQYF
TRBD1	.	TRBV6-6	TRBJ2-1	TGTGCCAGCAGTTACTCGGTGGGGACAGGGTCCAGTGAGCAGTTCTTC	CASSYSVGTGSSEQFF
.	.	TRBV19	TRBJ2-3	TGTGCCAGTAGTAACCGCGGGCCCCCAGATACGCAGTATTTT	CASSNRGPPDTQYF
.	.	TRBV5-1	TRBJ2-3	TGCGCCAGCAGCTTGGGCGGGGCTGGGGGCACAGATACGCAGTATTTT	CASSLGGAGGTDTQYF
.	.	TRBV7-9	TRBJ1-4	TGTGCCAGCAGCTTAAAAGGAGACGCCGCTGAAAAACTGTTTTTT	CASSLKGDAAEKLFF
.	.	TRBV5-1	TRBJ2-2	TGCGCCAGCAGCGGGACTGTAACCGGGGAGCTGTTTTTT	CASSGTVTGELFF
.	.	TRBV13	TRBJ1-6	TGTGCCAGCAGCTTAATTAATTCACCCCTCCACTTT	CASSLINSPLHF